Following are 31 T cell receptor beta chains from one sample sequenced in a study of T-cell reconstitution after alpha-beta-depleted transplantation in children. For TCRbeta, the library was prepared with unique molecular identifiers. From the PCR reads, TCRdb called clonotypes with MiXCR, one entry per CDR3 protein. The table lists approximately 500,000 distinct CDR3 sequences, roughly a tenth of them singletons. Specimen: PBMCs, collected before TCRalphabeta/CD19-depleted stem cell transplant. The receptor set was obtained from a child aged 2 to 9 with inherited bone marrow failure, due to receive a stem cell transplant.

This clonotype was found many times. The chain links TRBV5-1 to TRBJ2-2; the match to TRBD2 covers 12 bases. Germline CDR1 and CDR2: SGHRS and YFSETQ. Trimming cost V 2 bases and J 5 bases; bases outside gene matches: 4. The CDR3 length is 16 residues. CDR3 loop: CASSFTLAGGTGELFF. The CDR3 nucleotides are TGCGCCAGCAGCTTCACTCTAGCGGGAGGGACCGGGGAGCTGTTTTTT.

The chain joins TRBV29-1 to TRBJ2-6, with D perhaps TRBD1 or TRBD2 (6 bases each). Germline values: CDR1 SQVTM, CDR2 ANQGSEA. The CDR3 is 15 residues long. V gave up 5 bases and J gave up 4 bases, with 15 bases separating them. The CDR3 is CSVRGRISGANVLTF. CDR3 coding DNA: TGCAGCGTTAGGGGGAGGATTTCCGGGGCCAACGTCCTGACTTTC.

This clonotype occurred a few times. V is TRBV24-1 and J is TRBJ2-3, with 10 nucleotides matching TRBD2. J was trimmed by 9 bases and V by 4 bases; bases with no gene match: 9. The CDR3 consists of 15 residues. Germline V gene data show CDR1 as KGHDR and CDR2 as SFDVKD. This CDR3 is CATSDFLSTSGTQYF. The CDR3 coding sequence is TGTGCCACCAGTGACTTTCTATCGACTAGCGGGACGCAGTATTTT.

This clonotype was counted at least ten times. The CDR3 DNA reads TGCAGTGCTAGTGGGGCGACTGAGACCCAGTACTTC. It codes for CSASGATETQYF. This sequence joins TRBV20-1 and TRBJ2-5; D may be TRBD1 (5 bases). The ends were cut back, 3 bases at V and 5 bases at J, with 10 bases in the middle. Germline V gives CDR1 DFQATT, CDR2 SNEGSKA (reference sequence). This CDR3 contains 12 residues.

The CDR3 bases are TGTGCCACCAGCAGAGATAACAGCCACCAAGAGACCCAGTACTTC. It specifies CATSRDNSHQETQYF. This sequence joins TRBV15 and TRBJ2-5; D ambiguous. Germline V CDR1 and CDR2: LNHNV, YYDKDF (reference sequence). V was cut by 0 bases and J by 0 bases, with 8 bases left in between. The CDR3 covers 15 residues.

This clonotype was seen only a few times. V is TRBV29-1 and J is TRBJ2-2; possibly TRBD1 for D (5 bases). Germline V gene lookup returns CDR1 SQVTM and CDR2 ANQGSEA. Trimming shortened V by 4 bases and J by 6 bases, and 12 bases separated the two germline ends. The CDR3 covers 13 residues. CDR3 nucleotides: TGCAGCGTTGTCCCCCAGGGCCCCGGGGAGCTGTTTTTT. Its translation: CSVVPQGPGELFF.

This clonotype appeared many times. This sequence joins TRBV7-9 and TRBJ2-7, with 11 bases aligning to TRBD1. Germline CDR1 SEHNR, CDR2 FQNEAQ (reference sequence). The length of the CDR3 is 16 residues. V trimming: 1 base; J trimming: 3 bases; junction bases outside the gene matches: 5. The CDR3 nucleotides read TGTGCCAGCAGCTTAGGGACAGGGGGCATCCACTACGAGCAGTACTTC. Amino acid sequence: CASSLGTGGIHYEQYF.

This clonotype occurred many times. This chain uses TRBV4-3 with TRBJ2-7, with 14 bases aligning to TRBD2. Germline lookup yields CDR1 LGHNA and CDR2 YSLEER. This CDR3 contains 19 residues. Unmatched junction bases numbered 7, after V lost 0 bases and J lost 0 bases. For the CDR3, the DNA is TGCGCCAGCAGCCAAGAAGGCGGACTAGCGGGAGGCGGCTCCTACGAGCAGTACTTC. Translating gives CASSQEGGLAGGGSYEQYF.

Many counts were recorded for this clonotype. J is TRBJ2-2 and V is TRBV7-9, with 11 positions matching TRBD1. Germline V gene data show CDR1 as SEHNR and CDR2 as FQNEAQ (reference sequence). With V trimmed by 4 bases and J by 7 bases, 11 bases remained unmatched. There are 17 residues in the CDR3. As DNA, the CDR3 is TGTGCCAGCAGCTCCCCCCCGGGACAGGGGGTGTACGGGGAGCTGTTTTTT. Encoded protein: CASSSPPGQGVYGELFF.

In this sample, this clonotype turned up many times. The chain uses TRBV9 and TRBJ2-7; TRBD2 matches at 8 bases. V was clipped by 3 bases and J by 1 base; unmatched bases: 18. The germline gives CDR1 SGDLS, CDR2 YYNGEE. The CDR3 totals 19 residues. The CDR3 DNA follows: TGTGCCAGCAGCGCAAGCGACAAGGTAGCGGGAATTGCATCCTACGAGCAGTACTTC. Protein product: CASSASDKVAGIASYEQYF.

The chain has TRBV6-5 and TRBJ2-2; D is ambiguous. V lost 4 bases and J lost 4, with 7 bases in between. CDR1 is MNHEY, CDR2 SVGAGI, per germline. The CDR3 has 13 residues. DNA of the CDR3: TGTGCCAGCAGTTTCTCTAGCACCGGGGAGCTGTTTTTT. This codes for CASSFSSTGELFF.

This chain joins TRBV2 and TRBJ2-1; 10 bases are shared with TRBD2. This CDR3 has 17 amino acids. Germline V gives CDR1 SNHLY, CDR2 FYNNEI. J was trimmed by 6 bases and V by 0 bases; bases with no gene match: 8. The CDR3 loop is CASSEALSSGRGNEQFF. For the CDR3, the DNA is TGTGCCAGCAGTGAAGCGCTTTCAAGCGGGAGGGGCAATGAGCAGTTCTTC.

This clonotype was counted at least ten times. V usage is TRBV24-1 and J usage is TRBJ1-4, with D unresolved. This CDR3 comprises 12 residues. The V gene's germline CDR1 is KGHDR and CDR2 SFDVKD. The V and J ends lost 9 bases and 5 bases respectively, with 9 bases between them. The DNA of the CDR3 is TGTGCCACCTCAAGGGCGAATGAAAAACTGTTTTTT. Translation gives CATSRANEKLFF.

This clonotype was counted at least ten times. V usage is TRBV2 and J usage is TRBJ1-2, with 9 bases fitting TRBD1. Germline CDR1 SNHLY, CDR2 FYNNEI. This CDR3 spans 14 amino acids. V lost 11 bases and J lost 8; bases outside the gene matches: 15. The CDR3 nucleotides read TGTGCCGTGTCCGGGACAGGGAAAAAGGAAGGCTACACCTTC. This gives the protein CAVSGTGKKEGYTF.

In its sample, this clonotype was seen a few times. The rearrangement links TRBV4-3 to TRBJ2-7, with D uncertain. Germline loops: CDR1 LGHNA, CDR2 YSLEER. Trimming took off 0 bases at V and 3 bases at J, with 6 bases between the two ends. There are 13 residues in the CDR3. The CDR3 here is CASSQDGGYEQYF. The CDR3 nucleotides are TGCGCCAGCAGCCAAGATGGCGGCTACGAGCAGTACTTC.

This clonotype was picked up a small number of times. V and J are TRBV5-1 and TRBJ1-1; maybe TRBD1 (5 bases). The ends were cut back, 4 bases at V and 0 bases at J, with 16 bases in the middle. The germline gives CDR1 SGHRS, CDR2 YFSETQ. This CDR3 has 16 amino acids. CDR3 sequence: CASSRLLTGLNTEAFF. CDR3 DNA sequence: TGCGCCAGCAGCCGACTCCTTACAGGTTTGAACACTGAAGCTTTCTTT.

Many counts were recorded for this clonotype. The rearrangement links TRBV12-3 or TRBV12-4 to TRBJ1-5, with D unresolved. The CDR3 contains 15 residues. Trimming took 3 bases from V and 2 from J, leaving 11 bases between them. CDR3 sequence: CASSFISGGNQPQHF. The DNA for the CDR3 is TGTGCCAGCAGTTTTATCTCAGGCGGCAATCAGCCCCAGCATTTT.

Concerning this clonotype: At one boundary the junction diverges from the germline segment, which might be a read error. The chain recombines TRBV7-2 with TRBJ2-7; D is possibly TRBD2 (5 bases). The germline CDR1 and CDR2 sequences are SGHTA and FQGNSA. This CDR3 is 14 amino acids long. The CDR3 here is CASSFGGYAYDQYF. The CDR3 bases are TGTGCCAGCAGCTTCGGCGGGTACGCCTACGACCAGTACTTC.

The chain joins TRBV19 to TRBJ2-1, with unresolved D. The CDR3 is 15 residues long. The germline V and J ends were trimmed by 2 bases and 4 bases, with 12 bases remaining between them. In germline, CDR1 is LNHDA, CDR2 SQIVND (reference sequence). In nucleotides, the CDR3 is TGTGCCAGTAGTATAAGGGCAGATAGATACAATGAGCAGTTCTTC. Encoded protein: CASSIRADRYNEQFF.

Ten or more counts support this clonotype. The gene calls are TRBV10-2 and TRBJ1-6; D is perhaps TRBD1 (5 bases). CDR1 and CDR2 from the germline V gene are WSHSY and SAAADI. With 2 bases removed from V and 7 bases from J, the gap between germline ends came to 12 bases. The CDR3 consists of 15 residues. This chain's CDR3 is CASSERWTSNSPLHF. The CDR3 coding sequence is TGCGCCAGCAGTGAGCGATGGACAAGCAATTCACCCCTCCACTTT.

There are many counts of this clonotype. The chain carries TRBV29-1 and TRBJ2-2, with a possible D match to TRBD2 (6 bases). The CDR3 sequence is 14 residues long. Trimming cost V 3 bases and J 8 bases, with 16 bases left between them. Germline values: CDR1 SQVTM, CDR2 ANQGSEA. The CDR3 is CSVDKPGSWGELFF. The CDR3 DNA reads as TGCAGCGTTGACAAACCCGGGAGTTGGGGGGAGCTGTTTTTT.

In its sample, this clonotype was seen many times. The chain carries TRBV4-3 and TRBJ2-1; D unclear. With 1 base removed from V and 7 bases from J, the gap between germline ends came to 11 bases. The germline CDR1 and CDR2 sequences are LGHNA and YSLEER. The CDR3 loop spans 14 amino acids. CDR3 residues: CASSQGLVGNEQFF. CDR3 coding DNA: TGCGCCAGCAGCCAAGGCCTGGTCGGGAATGAGCAGTTCTTC.

The rearrangement joins TRBV24-1 to TRBJ1-5; the match to TRBD1 covers 7 bases. The CDR3 consists of 15 residues. Germline CDR1 and CDR2: KGHDR and SFDVKD. Trimming took 4 bases from V and 1 from J; bases not matched to a gene: 3. CDR3 DNA sequence: TGTGCCACCAGTGACTCGACAGGGAGCAATCAGCCCCAGCATTTT. Encoded protein: CATSDSTGSNQPQHF.

This clonotype was seen at least ten times. CDR3 region: CSARDLAGPRAGELFF. The CDR3 nucleotides read TGCAGTGCTAGAGATTTGGCGGGGCCTAGGGCCGGGGAGCTGTTTTTT. This sequence joins TRBV20-1 and TRBJ2-2; TRBD2 is a possible D gene (6 bases). Trimming left V 0 bases short and J 6 bases short, with 17 bases between. Germline V CDR1 and CDR2: DFQATT, SNEGSKA (reference sequence). This CDR3 comprises 16 residues.

In its sample, this clonotype was seen many times. The genes are TRBV12-3 or TRBV12-4 and TRBJ2-1; maybe TRBD1 (6 bases). The CDR3 is 11 amino acids. Trimming took off 4 bases at V and 12 bases at J, with 10 bases between the two ends. CDR3 coding DNA: TGTGCCAGCAGTTACAGGGTGGGGCAGTTCTTC. Protein: CASSYRVGQFF.

This clonotype has ten or more counts. This chain links TRBV7-9 with TRBJ1-1; unclear D gene. This CDR3 spans 13 amino acids. Germline V gene sequence: CDR1 SEHNR, CDR2 FQNEAQ (reference sequence). The V and J ends lost 6 bases and 6 bases respectively, with 14 bases between them. DNA of the CDR3: TGTGCCAGCAGGCACGAAGGAGTCGCTGAAGCTTTCTTT. This gives the protein CASRHEGVAEAFF.

This clonotype was seen ten or more times. The chain is built from TRBV20-1 and TRBJ2-1, with 9 bases identical to TRBD2. CDR1 and CDR2 (germline): DFQATT, SNEGSKA (reference sequence). After removal of 2 bases from V and 7 bases from J, the junction contained 6 bases not matched to a gene. The CDR3 loop spans 14 amino acids. The CDR3 DNA reads as TGCAGTGCTAGAATCGCGGGAGGGGCGAATGAGCAGTTCTTC. As protein: CSARIAGGANEQFF.

Note on this clonotype: One base away lies a much larger clone, so this may be a sequencing read error. The V call is TRBV4-3, the J call TRBJ2-7; 7 nucleotides agree with TRBD1. The germline V gene has CDR1 LGHNA and CDR2 YSLEER. This CDR3 region has 17 residues. Losses at the gene ends were 0 bases for V and 5 bases for J; bases not matched to a gene: 13. The CDR3 bases are TGCGCCAGCAGCCAAGATCGGGGACAGACCGCGCGGGACGAGCAGTACTTC. Amino acids: CASSQDRGQTARDEQYF.

This clonotype was observed at least ten times. The chain carries TRBV6-5 and TRBJ1-3; possible D gene TRBD1, 5 bases. The V end was cut by 6 bases, the J end by 0 bases, with 12 bases between. Germline assignment: CDR1 MNHEY and CDR2 SVGAGI. There are 15 residues in the CDR3. The CDR3 sequence is CASRNWGLSGNTIYF. In nucleotides, the CDR3 is TGTGCCAGCAGAAACTGGGGCCTCTCTGGAAACACCATATATTTT.

This clonotype was seen many times. The chain employs TRBV6-5 and TRBJ2-1; perhaps D is TRBD1 or TRBD2 (6 bases each). CDR1 is MNHEY, CDR2 SVGAGI, per germline. The CDR3 is 19 amino acids. V shed 1 base and J shed 0 bases, with 19 bases lying between them. This chain's CDR3 is CASSYFEGGGGPSYNEQFF. Written as DNA, the CDR3 is TGTGCCAGCAGTTACTTCGAGGGGGGTGGCGGGCCCTCCTACAATGAGCAGTTCTTC.

Ten or more counts support this clonotype. The J gene is TRBJ2-5, the V gene TRBV28; TRBD2 agrees at 11 bases. The CDR3 loop spans 18 amino acids. With V trimmed by 2 bases and J by 4 bases, 12 bases remained unmatched. Germline V gene data show CDR1 as MDHEN and CDR2 as SYDVKM. CDR3 residues: CASSLEASGRPWTETQYF. Written as DNA, the CDR3 is TGTGCCAGCAGTTTAGAGGCTAGCGGGAGGCCCTGGACAGAGACCCAGTACTTC.